Below are 31 T cell receptor beta chains sequenced from a single sample in a study of long-term antiretroviral therapy in people with HIV. Samples were assayed with immunoSEQ v3.0 at survey level. The table came from immunoSEQ multiplex PCR; TCRdb's copy has only in-frame clones and leaves some out. This sample carries 20,000 to 25,000 clones, over 90% of them seen once, and the ten largest clones take less than 9.5%. Sequencing used unsorted PBMCs, obtained 7.6 years after starting antiretroviral therapy. All receptors come from a woman in her forties with HIV.

This chain links TRBV30 with TRBJ2-1; 8 bases are shared with TRBD2. The germline CDR1 and CDR2 sequences are GTSNPN and SVGIG (reference sequence). This CDR3 is built from 13 residues. V shed 2 bases, J shed 15 bases, and the junction held 12 bases outside the gene matches. CDR3 bases: TGTGCCTGGAGTAAAAGCGGGGGTGCAGCCCGGTTCTTC. Translated, it gives CAWSKSGGAARFF.

The chain employs TRBV19 and TRBJ1-1; 7 bases agree with TRBD1. This CDR3 has 16 residues. Germline assignment: CDR1 LNHDA and CDR2 SQIVND (reference sequence). With V trimmed by 3 bases and J by 5 bases, 12 bases remained unmatched. The CDR3 is CASSISGGASTTEAFF. CDR3 sequence (DNA): TGTGCCAGTAGTATCTCAGGGGGGGCCTCAACGACTGAAGCTTTCTTT.

This chain connects TRBV18 to TRBJ1-4, with a possible D match to TRBD1 (6 bases). The germline V gene has CDR1 KGHSH and CDR2 LQKENI. The CDR3 runs to 17 residues. Trimming left V 0 bases short and J 7 bases short, with 18 bases between. CDR3 nucleotides: TGTGCCAGCTCACCACCGAAAACCGGGACAACAGCTGAAAAACTGTTTTTT. It encodes CASSPPKTGTTAEKLFF.

CDR3 coding DNA: TGTGCCAGCAGCTGGGGTTCCACAGATACGCAGTATTTT. Residues: CASSWGSTDTQYF. The V call is TRBV5-4, the J call TRBJ2-3; D gene ambiguous. Germline V gene sequence: CDR1 SGHNT, CDR2 YYREEE (reference sequence). The CDR3 covers 13 residues. The ends were cut back, 3 bases at V and 2 bases at J, with 7 bases in the middle. Together with reference TRBV5-4 and TRBJ2-3, the CDR3 gives the full variable domain: ETGVTQSPTHLIKTRGQQVTLRCSSQSGHNTVSWYQQALGQGPQFIFQYYREEENGRGNFPPRFSGLQFPNYSSELNVNALELDDSALYLCASSWGSTDTQYFGPGTRLTVL.

The chain combines TRBV19 with TRBJ1-5; 8 positions match TRBD1. CDR3 length equals 14 residues. Germline values: CDR1 LNHDA, CDR2 SQIVND (reference sequence). The V and J ends lost 4 bases and 4 bases, in that order; junction bases with no gene match: 3. The CDR3 loop reads CASSTGTGNQPQHF. The CDR3 nucleotides are TGTGCCAGTAGTACCGGGACAGGTAATCAGCCCCAGCATTTT.

The chain joins TRBV14 to TRBJ1-2, with 8 bases matching TRBD1. The J segment lost 8 bases and the V segment lost 3 bases, leaving 14 bases of the junction unmatched. Germline CDR1 SGHDN, CDR2 FVKESK. This CDR3 has 16 amino acids. The CDR3 loop is CASSHRDGQGPGGYTF. CDR3 nucleotides: TGTGCCAGCAGCCACCGAGACGGACAGGGTCCGGGCGGCTACACCTTC.

The gene calls are TRBV9 and TRBJ1-2, with TRBD1 matching 7 bases. CDR1 is SGDLS and CDR2 is YYNGEE in the germline V gene. V lost 4 bases to trimming and J lost 8 bases; unmatched junction nucleotides: 11. CDR3 size: 14 residues. CDR3 bases: TGTGCCAGCAGCCCCGGGACAGTTTCTTCGGGCTACACCTTC. This sequence encodes CASSPGTVSSGYTF.

CDR3 DNA: TGCGCCAGCGGGGGGGTTGAAAACAATCAGCCCCAGCATTTT. It yields the protein CASGGVENNQPQHF. V is TRBV10-2 and J is TRBJ1-5; TRBD1 might be the D (5 bases). The CDR3 contains 14 residues. Deletions cut 8 bases from V and 3 bases from J, with 14 bases between. Germline V lookup: CDR1 WSHSY, CDR2 SAAADI.

This clone has just one count. The chain uses TRBV19 and TRBJ2-3, with 8 bases identical to TRBD1. Germline V CDR1 and CDR2: LNHDA, SQIVND (reference sequence). The CDR3 spans 16 residues. V lost 5 bases and J lost 3; bases outside the gene matches: 10. CDR3 residues: CASSPRQGARTDTQYF. The CDR3 DNA sequence: TGTGCCAGTAGTCCCCGGCAGGGGGCTCGAACAGATACGCAGTATTTT.

Written as DNA, the CDR3 is TGTGCCAGTAGTAAGGGGGCACAGGGGTTCGGCGAGCAGTACTTC. Translated: CASSKGAQGFGEQYF. This chain connects TRBV19 to TRBJ2-7; 7 nucleotides match TRBD1. Per the germline V gene, CDR1 is LNHDA and CDR2 is SQIVND (reference sequence). With V trimmed by 4 bases and J by 6 bases, 12 bases remained unmatched. The CDR3 covers 15 residues.

This chain connects TRBV2 to TRBJ2-7; 12 nucleotides line up with TRBD2. The CDR3 is 15 amino acids. CDR1 and CDR2 (germline): SNHLY, FYNNEI. The V segment lost 5 bases and the J segment 3 bases; nucleotides outside the gene matches: 5. The CDR3 protein is CASSLRTSGNYEQYF. The CDR3 DNA reads as TGTGCCAGCAGTCTTCGGACTAGCGGGAACTACGAGCAGTACTTC. Full variable domain (missing parts from reference TRBV2 and TRBJ2-7): EPEVTQTPSHQVTQMGQEVILRCVPISNHLYFYWYRQILGQKVEFLVSFYNNEISEKSEIFDDQFSVERPDGSNFTLKIRSTKLEDSAMYFCASSLRTSGNYEQYFGPGTRLTVT.

This chain uses TRBV2 with TRBJ2-2, with a tentative D call TRBD1 (6 bases). This CDR3 has 16 residues. The ends were cut back, 0 bases at V and 2 bases at J, with 10 bases in the middle. Germline loops: CDR1 SNHLY, CDR2 FYNNEI. The CDR3 spells CASSEAGRGNTGELFF. In DNA, the CDR3 is TGTGCCAGCAGTGAAGCTGGCAGGGGAAACACCGGGGAGCTGTTTTTT.

This chain links TRBV10-3 with TRBJ2-1; 9 nucleotides align to TRBD1. Looked up from germline, CDR1 is ENHRY and CDR2 is SYGVKD. The CDR3 is 15 residues long. V shed 5 bases, J shed 7 bases, and the junction held 9 bases outside the gene matches. Here the CDR3 reads CAISPGTGIGNEQFF. In nucleotides, the CDR3 is TGTGCCATCAGTCCCGGGACAGGGATCGGGAATGAGCAGTTCTTC.

The chain combines TRBV6-1 with TRBJ1-4, with TRBD1 matching 8 bases. The CDR3 is 14 amino acids. The V gene's germline CDR1 is MNHNS and CDR2 SASEGT. V was clipped by 3 bases and J by 5 bases; unmatched bases: 2. The CDR3: CASSDDRGNEKLFF. As DNA, the CDR3 is TGTGCCAGCAGTGACGACAGGGGAAATGAAAAACTGTTTTTT.

The V and J genes are TRBV4-3 and TRBJ2-7; 7 bases are shared with TRBD1. Per the germline V gene, CDR1 is LGHNA and CDR2 is YSLEER. The CDR3 contains 16 residues. Trimming at V came to 3 bases and at J to 2 bases, leaving 10 bases not matched to a gene. CDR3 nucleotides: TGCGCCAGCAGCCAGTTTAAGACAGGGTATGCCTACGAGCAGTACTTC. As protein: CASSQFKTGYAYEQYF.

V is TRBV6-6 and J is TRBJ1-2; the match to TRBD1 covers 9 bases. V was clipped by 10 bases and J by 4 bases; unmatched bases: 10. Germline V lookup: CDR1 MNHNY, CDR2 SVGAGI (reference sequence). The CDR3 spans 14 residues. CDR3 loop: CAIQGQGISYGYTF. The CDR3 DNA sequence: TGTGCCATCCAGGGACAGGGCATATCCTATGGCTACACCTTC.

The chain combines TRBV6-4 with TRBJ1-6; tentative D call: TRBD1 (6 bases). CDR3 size: 14 residues. V was shortened by 3 bases and J by 9 bases, with 12 bases between the two germline ends. From germline, CDR1 is MRHNA and CDR2 SNTAGT. The CDR3 sequence: CASSEQGGGSPLHF. CDR3 DNA sequence: TGTGCCAGCAGTGAACAGGGAGGTGGTTCACCCCTCCACTTT.

This chain joins TRBV6-5 and TRBJ1-3; no definite D call. The CDR3 has 12 amino acids. Per the germline V gene, CDR1 is MNHEY and CDR2 is SVGAGI. Trimming pared 5 bases from V and 7 bases from J, leaving 9 bases between. CDR3 sequence: CASSQNSNTIYF. As DNA, the CDR3 is TGTGCCAGCAGTCAGAACTCTAACACCATATATTTT.

CDR3 protein: CASSLMRQGVNEQFF. The CDR3 coding sequence is TGTGCCAGCAGCTTAATGAGACAGGGGGTCAATGAGCAGTTCTTC. The chain employs TRBV7-8 and TRBJ2-1; 9 bases align to TRBD1. The CDR3 loop spans 15 amino acids. The trim removed 2 bases at V and 6 bases at J, leaving 5 bases unmatched. Germline V CDR1 and CDR2: SGHVS, FQNEAQ.

V gene TRBV5-1 combines with J gene TRBJ2-5; 8 bases agree with TRBD1. Trimming cost V 5 bases and J 2 bases; bases outside gene matches: 8. The CDR3 has 15 residues. The germline CDR1 and CDR2 sequences are SGHRS and YFSETQ. CDR3 DNA: TGCGCCAGCAGTCAACAAGGACAGGGACAAGAGACCCAGTACTTC. Translating gives CASSQQGQGQETQYF.

The chain has TRBV5-1 and TRBJ2-1; TRBD1 matches 8 bases. V shed 2 bases and J 7 bases; nucleotides not matched to a gene: 8. The CDR3 contains 15 residues. The germline gives CDR1 SGHRS, CDR2 YFSETQ. CDR3: CASSFDQGAQNEQFF. CDR3 bases: TGCGCCAGCAGCTTCGATCAGGGGGCGCAAAATGAGCAGTTCTTC. Variable domain in full (rest from reference TRBV5-1 and TRBJ2-1): KAGVTQTPRYLIKTRGQQVTLSCSPISGHRSVSWYQQTPGQGLQFLFEYFSETQRNKGNFPGRFSGRQFSNSRSEMNVSTLELGDSALYLCASSFDQGAQNEQFFGPGTRLTVL.

J is TRBJ1-2 and V is TRBV5-1; 10 bases agree with TRBD1. The junction had 3 bases not matched to a gene; V was cut back by 0 bases and J by 4 bases. Germline V gene data show CDR1 as SGHRS and CDR2 as YFSETQ. This CDR3 comprises 15 residues. CDR3 protein: CASSLGGQGGYGYTF. Written as DNA, the CDR3 is TGCGCCAGCAGCTTGGGTGGACAGGGGGGCTATGGCTACACCTTC.

The rearrangement joins TRBV5-1 to TRBJ1-4, with D maybe TRBD1 (5 bases). V was clipped by 5 bases and J by 0 bases, with 8 bases between them. CDR3 length equals 14 residues. Looked up from germline, CDR1 is SGHRS and CDR2 is YFSETQ. This CDR3 is CASRAGSTNEKLFF. For the CDR3, the DNA is TGCGCCAGCAGGGCAGGGTCAACTAATGAAAAACTGTTTTTT.

V is TRBV4-3 and J is TRBJ2-7; D gene uncertain. With 1 base removed from V and 4 bases from J, the gap between germline ends came to 11 bases. The CDR3 is made up of 14 amino acids. The germline CDR1 and CDR2 sequences are LGHNA and YSLEER. The CDR3 region has the DNA TGCGCCAGCAGCCAAGGCTCCTATCGGTACGAGCAGTACTTC. Amino acids: CASSQGSYRYEQYF.

V and J are TRBV5-6 and TRBJ2-7; D ambiguous. Per germline, CDR1 SGHDT and CDR2 YYEEEE. The V and J ends lost 4 bases and 5 bases respectively, with 22 bases between them. There are 16 residues in the CDR3. The CDR3 sequence: CASSPPWGQVPDEQYF. The CDR3 DNA follows: TGTGCCAGCAGCCCTCCATGGGGTCAGGTACCCGACGAGCAGTACTTC.

The chain combines TRBV18 with TRBJ2-5; D gene unclear. From germline, CDR1 is KGHSH and CDR2 LQKENI. This CDR3 is 13 amino acids long. The V end lost 1 base, the J end lost 3 bases, and 6 bases lay between the germline ends. Here the CDR3 DNA reads TGTGCCAGCTCACCACAATCAAAAGAGACCCAGTACTTC. Its translation: CASSPQSKETQYF.

The chain couples TRBV7-8 to TRBJ2-2; D gene unclear. The V end lost 1 base, the J end lost 3 bases, and 6 bases lay between the germline ends. There are 14 residues in the CDR3. Germline assignment: CDR1 SGHVS and CDR2 FQNEAQ. The CDR3 DNA sequence: TGTGCCAGCAGCTTAGAAGGGTACACCGGGGAGCTGTTTTTT. Translated, it gives CASSLEGYTGELFF.

DNA of the CDR3: TGTGCCAGTAGTGCTGCCCAGGGGGTGGACGAGCAGTACTTC. Encoded protein: CASSAAQGVDEQYF. The chain recombines TRBV19 with TRBJ2-7; 7 nucleotides align to TRBD1. The V gene end was trimmed by 5 bases and the J gene end by 5 bases; junction bases not matched to a gene: 9. The CDR3 runs to 14 residues. The germline gives CDR1 LNHDA, CDR2 SQIVND (reference sequence).

This rearrangement joins TRBV9 to TRBJ2-3; D is unresolved. The germline V and J ends were trimmed by 1 base and 4 bases, with 13 bases remaining between them. The CDR3 length is 15 residues. Germline-derived CDR1 and CDR2 are SGDLS and YYNGEE. As DNA, the CDR3 is TGTGCCAGCAGCGTAATCCCTAGTTGGGCAGATACGCAGTATTTT. Amino acid sequence: CASSVIPSWADTQYF.

The chain uses TRBV16 and TRBJ1-2; the match to TRBD1 covers 10 bases. Looked up from germline, CDR1 is KGHSY and CDR2 is FQNENV. J lost 4 bases, V lost 0 bases, and 5 bases had no gene match. This CDR3 is 16 amino acids long. The CDR3: CASSQSTGGAGYGYTF. CDR3 in DNA: TGTGCCAGCAGCCAATCGACAGGGGGCGCAGGCTATGGCTACACCTTC.

The chain uses TRBV7-2 and TRBJ2-2; possibly TRBD1 or TRBD2 for D (5 bases each). The V and J ends lost 5 bases and 5 bases respectively, with 9 bases between them. Germline V gives CDR1 SGHTA, CDR2 FQGNSA. The CDR3 spans 13 residues. The CDR3 nucleotides are TGTGCCAGCAGCATCAGGGAGACCGGGGAGCTGTTTTTT. Its translation is CASSIRETGELFF.